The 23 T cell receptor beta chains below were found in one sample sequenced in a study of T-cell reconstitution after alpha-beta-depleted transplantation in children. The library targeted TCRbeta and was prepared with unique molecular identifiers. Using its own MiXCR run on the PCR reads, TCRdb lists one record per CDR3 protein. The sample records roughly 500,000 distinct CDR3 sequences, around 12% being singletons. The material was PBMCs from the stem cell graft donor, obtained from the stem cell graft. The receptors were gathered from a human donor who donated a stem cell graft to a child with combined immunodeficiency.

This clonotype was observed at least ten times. CDR3 nucleotide sequence: TGTGCCAGCCGAGTGCCGGGACTAGCGGGAGAAGGTGCGGCAGATACGCAGTATTTT. This translates into CASRVPGLAGEGAADTQYF. The rearrangement uses TRBV21-1 and TRBJ2-3; the table's D call, TRBD2, has no DNA check behind it. TRBV21-1 is listed as a pseudogene. The CDR3 extends over 19 amino acids.

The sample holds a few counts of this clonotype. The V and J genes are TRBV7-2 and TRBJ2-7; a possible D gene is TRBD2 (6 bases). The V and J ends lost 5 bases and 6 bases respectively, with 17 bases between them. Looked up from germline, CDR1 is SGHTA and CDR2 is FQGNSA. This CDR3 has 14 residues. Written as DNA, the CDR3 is TGTGCCAGCAGCCCCCGATACTCGGGGGTCGAGCAGTACTTC. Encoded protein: CASSPRYSGVEQYF.

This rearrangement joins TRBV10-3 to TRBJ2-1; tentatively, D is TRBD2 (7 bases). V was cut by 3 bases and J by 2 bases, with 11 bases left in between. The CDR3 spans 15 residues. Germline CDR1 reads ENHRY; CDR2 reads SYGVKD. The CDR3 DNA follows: TGTGCCATCAGTGATAGGGGGGGGGCCTACAATGAGCAGTTCTTC. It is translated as CAISDRGGAYNEQFF.

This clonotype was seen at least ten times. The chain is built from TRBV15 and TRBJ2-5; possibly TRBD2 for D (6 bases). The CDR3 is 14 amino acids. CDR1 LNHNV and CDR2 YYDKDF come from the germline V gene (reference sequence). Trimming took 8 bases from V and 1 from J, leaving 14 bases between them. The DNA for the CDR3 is TGTGCCACCTCGGGGGAATTTGTCCAAGAGACCCAGTACTTC. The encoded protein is CATSGEFVQETQYF.

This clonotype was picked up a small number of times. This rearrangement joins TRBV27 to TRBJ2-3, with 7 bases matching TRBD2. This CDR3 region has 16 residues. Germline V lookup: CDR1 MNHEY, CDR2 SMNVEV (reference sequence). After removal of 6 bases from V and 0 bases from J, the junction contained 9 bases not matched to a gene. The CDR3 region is CASSGWGGTSTDTQYF. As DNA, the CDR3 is TGTGCCAGCAGCGGGTGGGGGGGGACTAGCACAGATACGCAGTATTTT.

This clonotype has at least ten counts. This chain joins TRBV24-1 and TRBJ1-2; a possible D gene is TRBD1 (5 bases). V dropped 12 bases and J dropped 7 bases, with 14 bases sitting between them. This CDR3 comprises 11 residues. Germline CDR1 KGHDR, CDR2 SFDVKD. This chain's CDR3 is CAVGRGRGYTF. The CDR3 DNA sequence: TGTGCCGTCGGGAGGGGCCGTGGCTACACCTTC.

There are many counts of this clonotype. CDR3 sequence (DNA): TGTGCCAGCAGCTTTCGGGGAGAGGGCACTGAAGCTTTCTTT. Its translation: CASSFRGEGTEAFF. The chain joins TRBV11-3 to TRBJ1-1; D not certain. V was trimmed by 3 bases and J by 4 bases, leaving 12 bases between them. The V gene's germline CDR1 is SGHNT and CDR2 YENEEA. The CDR3 consists of 14 residues.

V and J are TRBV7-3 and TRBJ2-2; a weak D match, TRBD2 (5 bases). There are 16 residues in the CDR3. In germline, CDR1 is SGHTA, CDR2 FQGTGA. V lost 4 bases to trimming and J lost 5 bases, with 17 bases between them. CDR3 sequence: CASSSTTGLLTGELFF. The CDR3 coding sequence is TGTGCCAGCAGCTCTACGACCGGACTTCTTACCGGGGAGCTGTTTTTT.

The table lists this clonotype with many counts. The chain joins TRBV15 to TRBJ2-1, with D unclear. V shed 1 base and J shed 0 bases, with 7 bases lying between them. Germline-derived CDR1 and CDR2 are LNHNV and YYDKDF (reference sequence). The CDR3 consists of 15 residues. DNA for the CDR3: TGTGCCACCAGCAGAGGGGTCAGCTCCTACAATGAGCAGTTCTTC. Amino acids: CATSRGVSSYNEQFF.

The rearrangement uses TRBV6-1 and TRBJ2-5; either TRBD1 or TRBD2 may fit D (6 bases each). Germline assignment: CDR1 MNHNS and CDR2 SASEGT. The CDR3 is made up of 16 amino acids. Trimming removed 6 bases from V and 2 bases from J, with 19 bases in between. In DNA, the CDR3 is TGTGCCAGCAGCCCCCCGGGGGCTAGTTTTCAAGAGACCCAGTACTTC. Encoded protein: CASSPPGASFQETQYF.

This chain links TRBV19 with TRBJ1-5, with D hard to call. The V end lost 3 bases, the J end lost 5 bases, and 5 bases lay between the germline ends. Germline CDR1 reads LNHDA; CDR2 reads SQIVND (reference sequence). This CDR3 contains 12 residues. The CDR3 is CASSIVDQPQHF. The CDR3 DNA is TGTGCCAGTAGTATTGTGGATCAGCCCCAGCATTTT.

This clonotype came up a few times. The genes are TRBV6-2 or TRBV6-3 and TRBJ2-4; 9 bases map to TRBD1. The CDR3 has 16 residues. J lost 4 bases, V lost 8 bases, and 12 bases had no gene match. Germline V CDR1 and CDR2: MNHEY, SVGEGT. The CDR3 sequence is CASGPGQGKPKNIQYF. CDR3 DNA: TGTGCCAGCGGACCTGGACAGGGGAAGCCAAAAAACATTCAGTACTTC.

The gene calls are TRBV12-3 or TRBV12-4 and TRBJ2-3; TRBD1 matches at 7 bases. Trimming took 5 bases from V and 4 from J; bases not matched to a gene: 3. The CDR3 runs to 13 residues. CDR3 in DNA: TGTGCCAGCAGTCAGACAGGGCCAGATACGCAGTATTTT. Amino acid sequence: CASSQTGPDTQYF.

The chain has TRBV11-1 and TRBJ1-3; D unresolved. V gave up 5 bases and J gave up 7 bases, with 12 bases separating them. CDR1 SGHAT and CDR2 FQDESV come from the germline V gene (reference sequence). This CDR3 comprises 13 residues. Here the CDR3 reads CASSPGRLNTIYF. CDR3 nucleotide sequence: TGTGCCAGCAGCCCGGGGAGGCTCAACACCATATATTTT. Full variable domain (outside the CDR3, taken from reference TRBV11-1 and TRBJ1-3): EAEVAQSPRYKITEKSQAVAFWCDPISGHATLYWYRQILGQGPELLVQFQDESVVDDSQLPKDRFSAERLKGVDSTLKIQPAELGDSAMYLCASSPGRLNTIYFGEGSWLTVV.

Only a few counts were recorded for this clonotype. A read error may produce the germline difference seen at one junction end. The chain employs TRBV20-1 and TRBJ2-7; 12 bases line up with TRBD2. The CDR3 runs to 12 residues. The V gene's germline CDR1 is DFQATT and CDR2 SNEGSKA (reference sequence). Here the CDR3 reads CSTSGGLNEQYF. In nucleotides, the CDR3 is TGTTCGACTAGCGGGGGTCTTAACGAGCAGTACTTC.

The CDR3 spells CASSQGTSGHTDTQYF. The DNA of the CDR3 is TGTGCCAGCAGCCAGGGGACTAGCGGTCACACAGATACGCAGTATTTT. J is TRBJ2-3 and V is TRBV7-9; 11 nucleotides match TRBD2. V trimming: 5 bases; J trimming: 2 bases; junction bases outside the gene matches: 6. Germline V gene lookup returns CDR1 SEHNR and CDR2 FQNEAQ (reference sequence). The CDR3 spans 16 residues.

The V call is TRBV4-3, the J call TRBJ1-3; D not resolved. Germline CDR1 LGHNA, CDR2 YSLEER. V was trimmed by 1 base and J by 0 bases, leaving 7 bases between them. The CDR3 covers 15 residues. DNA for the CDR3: TGCGCCAGCAGCCAAGGAACCCGCTCTGGAAACACCATATATTTT. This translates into CASSQGTRSGNTIYF.

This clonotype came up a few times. The CDR3: CASSDGHDNTGELFF. In DNA, the CDR3 is TGTGCCAGCAGCGACGGCCACGACAACACCGGGGAGCTGTTTTTT. V and J are TRBV21-1 and TRBJ2-2. TRBV21-1 is a recognized pseudogene. CDR3 length equals 15 residues.

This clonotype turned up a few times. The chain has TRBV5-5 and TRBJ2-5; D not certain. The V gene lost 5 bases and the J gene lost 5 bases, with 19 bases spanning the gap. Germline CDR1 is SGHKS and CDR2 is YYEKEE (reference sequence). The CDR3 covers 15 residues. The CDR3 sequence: CASRSQTALTETQYF. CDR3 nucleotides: TGTGCCAGCAGATCACAAACGGCGCTTACGGAGACCCAGTACTTC.

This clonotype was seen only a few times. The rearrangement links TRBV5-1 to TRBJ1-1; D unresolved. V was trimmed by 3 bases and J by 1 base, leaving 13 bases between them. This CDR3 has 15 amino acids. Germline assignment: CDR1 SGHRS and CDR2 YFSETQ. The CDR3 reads CASSSFVAGNTEAFF. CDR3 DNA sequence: TGCGCCAGCAGCTCCTTCGTGGCAGGGAACACTGAAGCTTTCTTT.

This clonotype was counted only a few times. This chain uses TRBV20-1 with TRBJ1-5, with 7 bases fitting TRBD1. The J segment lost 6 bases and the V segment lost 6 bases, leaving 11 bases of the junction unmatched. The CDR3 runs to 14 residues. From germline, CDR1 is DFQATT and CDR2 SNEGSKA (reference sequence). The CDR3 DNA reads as TGCAGTGCCCGACGGACAGGTTTGAGTCAGCCCCAGCATTTT. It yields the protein CSARRTGLSQPQHF.

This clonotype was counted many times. The CDR3 DNA sequence: TGTGCCAGCTCACCGGACGGCCCTAGCACAGATACGCAGTATTTT. Protein sequence: CASSPDGPSTDTQYF. The chain recombines TRBV18 with TRBJ2-3; no definite D call. The CDR3 has 15 residues. Germline CDR1 and CDR2: KGHSH and LQKENI. V gave up 3 bases and J gave up 0 bases, with 10 bases separating them.

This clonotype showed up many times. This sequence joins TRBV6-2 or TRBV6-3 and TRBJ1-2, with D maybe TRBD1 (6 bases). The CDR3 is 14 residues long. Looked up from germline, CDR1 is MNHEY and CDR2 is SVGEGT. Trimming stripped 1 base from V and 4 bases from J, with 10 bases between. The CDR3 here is CASSYWGQFYGYTF. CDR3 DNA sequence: TGTGCCAGCAGTTACTGGGGACAATTCTATGGCTACACCTTC.